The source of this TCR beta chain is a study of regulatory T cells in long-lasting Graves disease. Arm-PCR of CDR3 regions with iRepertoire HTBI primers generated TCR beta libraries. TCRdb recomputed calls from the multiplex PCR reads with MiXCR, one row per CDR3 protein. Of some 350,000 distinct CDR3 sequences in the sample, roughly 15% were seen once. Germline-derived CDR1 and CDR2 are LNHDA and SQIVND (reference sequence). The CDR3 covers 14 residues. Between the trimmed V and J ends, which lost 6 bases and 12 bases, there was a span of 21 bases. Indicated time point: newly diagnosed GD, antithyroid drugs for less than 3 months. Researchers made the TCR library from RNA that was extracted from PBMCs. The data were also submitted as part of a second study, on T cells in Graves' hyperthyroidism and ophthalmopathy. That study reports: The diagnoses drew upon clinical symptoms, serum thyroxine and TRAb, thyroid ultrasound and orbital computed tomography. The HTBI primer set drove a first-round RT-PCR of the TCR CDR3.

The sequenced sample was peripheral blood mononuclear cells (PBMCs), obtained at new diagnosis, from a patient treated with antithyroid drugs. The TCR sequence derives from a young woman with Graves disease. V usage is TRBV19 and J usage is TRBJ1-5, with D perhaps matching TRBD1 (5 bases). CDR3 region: CASSPRDSLRVQHF. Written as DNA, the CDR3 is TGTGCCAGTAGCCCCCGGGACTCGCTTAGAGTCCAGCATTTT.